This T cell receptor beta chain was sequenced during a study of Ad26.COV2.S vaccination and SARS-CoV-2 variants. Across the study: Enrolled in COV1001, the donor was in the Ad26.COV2.S trial arm, which received the vaccine. Intramuscular Ad26.COV2.S at 5x10^10 or 1x10^11 viral particles. General observations from the study: Vaccinees and placebo recipients showed similar non-spike TCR breadth.

This table comes from immunoSEQ multiplex PCR, and its TCRdb copy is limited to in-frame clones, with some not included. The sample lists under 500,000 clones; roughly 90% were seen once. Germline V gene data show CDR1 as SGDLS and CDR2 as YYNGEE. CDR3 length equals 13 residues. V gave up 3 bases and J gave up 4 bases, with 7 bases separating them. About this clone itself: The antigen is not known.

The sample's treatment: roughly 20 received Ad26.COV2.S at low or high dose, single or two shots; five or six received placebo; per-sample allocation not given. Day 63 after the first injection of vaccine or placebo was the sampling time. The genes are TRBV9 and TRBJ2-2; unclear D gene. Here the sequenced sample was peripheral blood, taken in a trial of Ad26.COV2.S vaccine versus placebo. The receptor comes from a person between 18 and 59 years old who received the Ad26.COV2.S COVID-19 vaccine or a placebo. The CDR3 loop reads CASSATPTGELFF. The CDR3 coding sequence is TGTGCCAGCAGCGCTACTCCCACCGGGGAGCTGTTTTTT.